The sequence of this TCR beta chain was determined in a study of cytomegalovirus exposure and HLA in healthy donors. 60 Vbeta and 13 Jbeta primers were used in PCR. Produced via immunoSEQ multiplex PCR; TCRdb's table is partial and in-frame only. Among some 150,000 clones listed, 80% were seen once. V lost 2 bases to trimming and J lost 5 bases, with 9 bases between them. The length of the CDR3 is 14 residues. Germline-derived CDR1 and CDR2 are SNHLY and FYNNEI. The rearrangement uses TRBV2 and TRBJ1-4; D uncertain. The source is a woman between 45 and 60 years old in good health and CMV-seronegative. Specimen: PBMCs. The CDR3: CASSELLINEKLFF. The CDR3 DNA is TGTGCCAGCAGTGAACTTCTAATAAATGAAAAACTGTTTTTT.